This paragraph reports one TCR beta chain. Germline assignment: CDR1 SGHTA and CDR2 FQGTGA. V lost 5 bases to trimming and J lost 0 bases; unmatched junction nucleotides: 10. The CDR3 runs to 17 residues. The data are from a study of blood T cell repertoires in COVID-19. About the research overall: Italy, Spain and the United States were the sources of the convalescent and acute COVID-19 samples. PBMCs, B-cell-depleted T cells, or T cells provided the cDNA or gDNA that made up the material.

Per the study methods: Reference gene primer amplification gave nucleated cell count estimates. Only in-frame clones appear in the TCRdb table, and some are missing; sequencing was by immunoSEQ multiplex PCR. V and J calls and clone size follow that table, whereas D and trimming were derived from the DNA. The sample holds around 200,000 clones; around nine tenths are singletons and the top ten take about 6%. The sample comprised peripheral blood. The V and J genes are TRBV7-3 and TRBJ2-1; the match to TRBD1 covers 7 bases. This receptor was obtained from a man in his fifties or sixties who had recovered from COVID-19. The CDR3 sequence: CASSALGTDRSYNEQFF. In nucleotides, the CDR3 is TGTGCCAGCAGCGCTCTAGGGACAGACCGCTCCTACAATGAGCAGTTCTTC.